This T cell receptor beta chain was profiled in a study of T-cell reconstitution after alpha-beta-depleted transplantation in children. Notes on this clonotype: The antigen remains undetermined.

Study results and caveats: After transplant, high TCRbeta diversity at day 60 in some patients arose from surviving recipient T cells and thymic progenitors. Newly produced T cells mostly provided counts and TCRbeta diversity after one year, as hyperexpanded clones declined. Several hundred expanded graft clones reportedly supplied alpha-beta T cells about two months after transplant.

V lost 5 bases and J 3 bases, leaving 10 bases between the germline ends. Per the germline V gene, CDR1 is MNHEY and CDR2 is SMNVEV (reference sequence). This CDR3 spans 13 amino acids. Unique molecular identifiers were incorporated into the prepared TCRbeta library. TCRdb re-called the PCR reads with MiXCR, one entry per CDR3 protein. This sample has about 220,000 distinct CDR3 sequences; 17% occur once, and the top ten carry 40% to 50%. This sequence joins TRBV27 and TRBJ1-1, with D unresolved. This material consisted of PBMCs, mostly from graft donor cells, taken 360 days after TCRalphabeta/CD19-depleted stem cell transplant. The sequence came from a male patient between 2 and 10 years old who had a stem cell transplant for acute lymphoblastic leukemia, so the T cells may come from the graft donor. This CDR3 reads CASSPRAHTEAFF. CDR3 nucleotide sequence: TGTGCCAGCAGTCCCCGGGCCCACACTGAAGCTTTCTTT.